These 10 T cell receptor beta chains share one sample of origin, sequenced in a study of blood T cell repertoires in COVID-19. The repertoire was sequenced with immunoSEQ multiplex PCR; TCRdb's copy has only in-frame clones and lacks some. This table has 70,000 to 90,000 clones, approximately 86% appearing once. The sample was peripheral blood. The receptors were sampled from a man aged 60 to 69 with acute or convalescent COVID-19.

The J gene is TRBJ1-1, the V gene TRBV5-1, with TRBD1 as a possible D gene (6 bases). The CDR3 runs 15 residues. V was trimmed by 3 bases and J by 1 base, leaving 13 bases between them. Germline CDR1 and CDR2: SGHRS and YFSETQ. CDR3 loop: CASSSGPGENTEAFF. Written as DNA, the CDR3 is TGCGCCAGCAGCTCTGGTCCAGGGGAGAACACTGAAGCTTTCTTT.

The V call is TRBV11-3, the J call TRBJ2-1, with 13 bases matching TRBD2. Germline assignment: CDR1 SGHNT and CDR2 YENEEA. The CDR3 is 15 amino acids. Losses at the gene ends were 4 bases for V and 15 bases for J; bases not matched to a gene: 12. In nucleotides, the CDR3 is TGTGCCAGCAGCTCCTCAAACGGACTAGCGGGAGCTCTGTTCTTC. Translating gives CASSSSNGLAGALFF.

The chain is built from TRBV14 and TRBJ1-1; the D is unclear. The CDR3 runs 13 residues. The germline V and J ends were trimmed by 5 bases and 3 bases, with 10 bases remaining between them. Germline-derived CDR1 and CDR2 are SGHDN and FVKESK. CDR3 residues: CASSITRDTEAFF. CDR3 DNA sequence: TGTGCCAGCAGCATTACCCGGGACACTGAAGCTTTCTTT.

As to this clone: The sample contains more than one DNA sequence encoding this CDR3. CDR3 sequence: CSVGSGVNEQFF. In DNA, the CDR3 is TGCAGCGTTGGTAGCGGGGTTAATGAGCAGTTCTTC. The V and J genes are TRBV29-1 and TRBJ2-1, with TRBD2 identical over 8 bases. The CDR3 has 12 residues. J lost 7 bases, V lost 4 bases, and 3 bases had no gene match. CDR1 is SQVTM and CDR2 is ANQGSEA in the germline V gene.

The chain has TRBV2 and TRBJ2-1; 10 bases align to TRBD2. Germline trimming cut 7 bases from V and 8 bases from J; bases unmatched to any gene: 14. Germline CDR1 reads SNHLY; CDR2 reads FYNNEI. The CDR3 has 16 residues. The CDR3 nucleotides read TGTGCCAGCAAGGAGCTAGCGGGAGTAGGTAGGGATGAGCAGTTCTTC. Translated, it gives CASKELAGVGRDEQFF.

CDR3 bases: TGTGCCAGCAGCTTAGTAAAGGGACAACCGCACGAGCAGTACTTC. This encodes CASSLVKGQPHEQYF. This sequence joins TRBV7-2 and TRBJ2-7, with D tentatively TRBD1 (6 bases). Germline CDR1 and CDR2: SGHTA and FQGNSA. The germline V and J ends were trimmed by 1 base and 5 bases, with 15 bases remaining between them. This CDR3 has 15 amino acids.

This clone was detected a few times. The chain couples TRBV4-1 to TRBJ1-1; TRBD1 matches at 7 bases. Trimming cost V 2 bases and J 6 bases; bases outside gene matches: 6. Germline V gene lookup returns CDR1 MGHRA and CDR2 YSYEKL. This CDR3 has 14 amino acids. The CDR3: CASSQRQGEAEAFF. The CDR3 coding sequence is TGCGCCAGCAGCCAAAGACAGGGAGAGGCTGAAGCTTTCTTT.

This sequence joins TRBV18 and TRBJ1-3; 7 bases agree with TRBD1. CDR1 and CDR2 from the germline V gene are KGHSH and LQKENI. There are 13 residues in the CDR3. With V trimmed by 6 bases and J by 4 bases, 3 bases remained unmatched. CDR3 amino acids: CASSTGEGNTIYF. The CDR3 nucleotides read TGTGCCAGCTCCACAGGGGAAGGAAACACCATATATTTT.

The chain carries TRBV7-3 and TRBJ2-3; TRBD2 is a possible D gene (6 bases). The V gene lost 6 bases and the J gene lost 0 bases, with 10 bases spanning the gap. This CDR3 is 14 amino acids long. Germline CDR1 SGHTA, CDR2 FQGTGA. DNA of the CDR3: TGTGCCAGCAGTTTCAGCGGGAGCACAGATACGCAGTATTTT. Protein product: CASSFSGSTDTQYF.

This chain joins TRBV27 and TRBJ2-7, with TRBD2 as a possible D gene (5 bases). The CDR3 has 16 amino acids. From germline, CDR1 is MNHEY and CDR2 SMNVEV (reference sequence). Trimming removed 1 base from V and 0 bases from J, with 13 bases in between. CDR3 sequence: CASSLLTGGLSYEQYF. DNA for the CDR3: TGTGCCAGCAGTTTATTAACCGGAGGCCTCTCCTACGAGCAGTACTTC.